This TCR beta chain was observed in a study of blood T cell repertoires in COVID-19. Clones were sequenced by immunoSEQ multiplex PCR, and TCRdb holds only the in-frame ones, with some missing. The sample holds 250,000 to 300,000 clones, around 87% seen once. Deletions cut 6 bases from V and 7 bases from J, with 22 bases between. CDR1 is SGHTA and CDR2 is FQGNSA in the germline V gene. The CDR3 runs to 15 residues. The sequenced material came from peripheral blood. The clonotype originates from a young man with active or convalescent COVID-19. This sequence joins TRBV7-2 and TRBJ2-7; D unclear. The CDR3 loop is CASSWRPSLGLEQYF. CDR3 coding DNA: TGTGCCAGCAGTTGGAGACCGAGTCTTGGGTTGGAGCAGTACTTC. The variable domain in full, with the rest retrieved from reference TRBV7-2 and TRBJ2-7, is GAGVSQSPSNKVTEKGKDVELRCDPISGHTALYWYRQSLGQGLEFLIYFQGNSAPDKSGLPSDRFSAERTGGSVSTLTIQRTQQEDSAVYLCASSWRPSLGLEQYFGPGTRLTVT.